A selection of T cell receptor beta chains follows, all from one sample in a study of T cell responses to AZD1222 COVID-19 vaccine. Sequencing used immunoSEQ multiplex PCR; TCRdb keeps in-frame clones, though not all of them. This table holds roughly 35,000 clones, around 78% found once. Sequenced here: peripheral blood, sampled 28 days after the second AZD1222 dose. The receptor set was obtained from an adult who received the AZD1222 COVID-19 vaccine. Both conserved end residues are part of each CDR3. The order of the fields is CDR3 length, D gene, V gene, J gene, clone size, CDR3 protein, CDR3 DNA. A D gene is named only where the DNA matches it firmly. The size entry is marked missing in some rows and otherwise reads once, few, many or a size class.

length: 21
D: TRBD1
V: TRBV3-1/TRBV3-2
J: TRBJ2-6
size: NA
CDR3: CASSQALLGQGGYSGANVLTF
DNA: TGTGCCAGCAGCCAAGCCCTCCTTGGACAGGGGGGATACTCTGGGGCCAACGTCCTGACTTTC

length: 17
D: TRBD2
V: TRBV9
J: TRBJ2-3
size: NA
CDR3: CASSVGQRGFPTDTQYF
DNA: TGTGCCAGCAGCGTAGGACAGCGGGGGTTCCCCACAGATACGCAGTATTTT

length: 13
D: NA
V: TRBV19
J: TRBJ2-7
size: NA
CDR3: CASSSWTAYEQYF
DNA: TGTGCCAGTAGTTCGTGGACGGCCTACGAGCAGTACTTC

length: 15
D: NA
V: TRBV18
J: TRBJ2-2
size: NA
CDR3: CASSPPRTNTGELFF
DNA: TGTGCCAGCTCACCGCCCCGTACGAACACCGGGGAGCTGTTTTTT

length: 15
D: TRBD2
V: TRBV9
J: TRBJ2-1
size: NA
CDR3: CASSVESGRGDEQFF
DNA: TGTGCCAGCAGCGTAGAAAGCGGGAGAGGGGATGAGCAGTTCTTC

length: 12
D: NA
V: TRBV19
J: TRBJ1-5
size: NA
CDR3: CASSTPSGPQHF
DNA: TGTGCCAGTAGTACTCCTTCGGGGCCCCAGCATTTT

length: 16
D: TRBD1
V: TRBV7-2
J: TRBJ1-2
size: NA
CDR3: CASSLVRGPANYGYTF
DNA: TGTGCCAGCAGCTTAGTGAGGGGGCCAGCTAACTATGGCTACACCTTC

length: 14
D: TRBD1
V: TRBV6-4
J: TRBJ2-3
size: NA
CDR3: CASSEGQGADTQYF
DNA: TGTGCCAGCAGTGAGGGACAGGGGGCAGATACGCAGTATTTT

length: 13
D: NA
V: TRBV19
J: TRBJ1-1
size: NA
CDR3: CASSIMLNTEAFF
DNA: TGTGCCAGTAGTATAATGTTGAACACTGAAGCTTTCTTT

length: 15
D: NA
V: TRBV21-1
J: TRBJ2-5
size: NA
CDR3: CASSKETPPQETQYF
DNA: TGTGCCAGCAGCAAAGAAACACCCCCGCAAGAGACCCAGTACTTC

length: 13
D: TRBD1
V: TRBV19
J: TRBJ2-5
size: NA
CDR3: CASSRDRDETQYF
DNA: TGTGCCAGTAGTCGTGACAGGGATGAGACCCAGTACTTC

length: 17
D: TRBD2
V: TRBV5-1
J: TRBJ2-1
size: few
CDR3: CASSHGLAGGPYNEQFF
DNA: TGCGCCAGCAGCCACGGACTAGCGGGGGGGCCCTACAATGAGCAGTTCTTC

length: 13
D: TRBD2
V: TRBV2
J: TRBJ2-5
size: NA
CDR3: CASSTSGKETQYF
DNA: TGTGCCAGCAGTACTAGCGGGAAAGAGACCCAGTACTTC

length: 14
D: TRBD2
V: TRBV13
J: TRBJ2-1
size: NA
CDR3: CASSPPTQRGEQFF
DNA: TGTGCCAGCAGCCCTCCAACGCAGCGGGGTGAGCAGTTCTTC

length: 15
D: NA
V: TRBV6-5
J: TRBJ1-5
size: NA
CDR3: CASRLRPTENQPQHF
DNA: TGTGCCAGCAGGCTTCGTCCGACGGAGAATCAGCCCCAGCATTTT

length: 13
D: NA
V: TRBV2
J: TRBJ1-6
size: NA
CDR3: CASTNGRIGPLHF
DNA: TGTGCCAGCACCAACGGACGGATAGGTCCCCTCCACTTT

length: 15
D: TRBD1
V: TRBV5-1
J: TRBJ1-4
size: NA
CDR3: CASSWSGTAFEKLFF
DNA: TGCGCCAGCAGCTGGTCGGGGACAGCCTTTGAAAAACTGTTTTTT

length: 12
D: NA
V: TRBV19
J: TRBJ2-3
size: NA
CDR3: CASSNQYDSQYF
DNA: TGTGCCAGTAGTAACCAATACGATTCGCAGTATTTT

length: 15
D: TRBD2
V: TRBV27
J: TRBJ2-1
size: NA
CDR3: CASSRRTSDYNEQFF
DNA: TGTGCCAGCAGCCGAAGGACTAGCGACTACAATGAGCAGTTCTTC

length: 14
D: NA
V: TRBV2
J: TRBJ2-5
size: NA
CDR3: CASTYSRGRETQYF
DNA: TGTGCCAGCACTTACTCCAGGGGCCGAGAGACCCAGTACTTC

length: 14
D: NA
V: TRBV15
J: TRBJ2-5
size: NA
CDR3: CATSRDRYQETQYF
DNA: TGTGCCACCAGCAGAGACAGGTACCAAGAGACCCAGTACTTC

length: 15
D: NA
V: TRBV7-8
J: TRBJ1-3
size: NA
CDR3: CASSLAAGDGNTIYF
DNA: TGTGCCAGCAGCTTAGCGGCAGGGGATGGAAACACCATATATTTT

length: 14
D: TRBD1
V: TRBV19
J: TRBJ1-1
size: NA
CDR3: CASSNRGRNSEAFF
DNA: TGTGCCAGTAGCAACAGGGGGCGGAACTCTGAAGCTTTCTTT

length: 14
D: NA
V: TRBV5-8
J: TRBJ2-7
size: NA
CDR3: CASSLIALPYEQYF
DNA: TGTGCCAGCAGCTTAATAGCGTTGCCCTACGAGCAGTACTTC

length: 15
D: NA
V: TRBV10-1
J: TRBJ2-5
size: NA
CDR3: CASQSAPGSQETQYF
DNA: TGCGCCAGCCAGTCCGCCCCGGGTTCCCAAGAGACCCAGTACTTC

length: 13
D: NA
V: TRBV10-1
J: TRBJ1-6
size: NA
CDR3: CASSENLNSPLHF
DNA: TGCGCCAGCAGTGAGAATTTAAATTCACCCCTCCACTTT

length: 14
D: NA
V: TRBV5-1
J: TRBJ2-7
size: once
CDR3: CASSPGADSYEQYF
DNA: TGCGCCAGCAGCCCCGGGGCCGATTCCTACGAGCAGTACTTC

length: 13
D: NA
V: TRBV7-9
J: TRBJ2-1
size: NA
CDR3: CASSGGHWNEQFF
DNA: TGTGCCAGCAGCGGGGGGCATTGGAATGAGCAGTTCTTC

length: 12
D: NA
V: TRBV5-1
J: TRBJ2-7
size: NA
CDR3: CASRLRGYEQYF
DNA: TGCGCCAGCAGGCTCAGGGGTTACGAGCAGTACTTC

length: 14
D: NA
V: TRBV24-1
J: TRBJ1-2
size: NA
CDR3: CATSEPREGEGYTF
DNA: TGTGCCACCAGTGAGCCGAGGGAGGGAGAGGGCTACACCTTC

length: 15
D: NA
V: TRBV2
J: TRBJ1-2
size: few
CDR3: CASSEGHSLRYGYTF
DNA: TGTGCCAGCAGTGAAGGCCACTCCCTCCGATATGGCTACACCTTC

length: 12
D: NA
V: TRBV29-1
J: TRBJ1-1
size: NA
CDR3: CSGGGQRVEAFF
DNA: TGCAGCGGTGGCGGACAGAGGGTAGAAGCTTTCTTT

length: 12
D: NA
V: TRBV5-4
J: TRBJ1-1
size: NA
CDR3: CASRRGGGEAFF
DNA: TGTGCCAGCAGGAGGGGAGGCGGTGAAGCTTTCTTT

length: 15
D: NA
V: TRBV11-2
J: TRBJ2-5
size: NA
CDR3: CASSLDRGGGETQYF
DNA: TGTGCCAGCAGCTTAGATAGGGGAGGCGGAGAGACCCAGTACTTC

length: 12
D: NA
V: TRBV19
J: TRBJ1-2
size: NA
CDR3: CASSPFSGGYTF
DNA: TGTGCCAGTAGCCCCTTCTCCGGCGGCTACACCTTC

length: 18
D: TRBD1
V: TRBV11-2
J: TRBJ2-6
size: NA
CDR3: CASSFPGTGLTGANVLTF
DNA: TGTGCCAGCAGCTTCCCCGGGACAGGGTTAACTGGGGCCAACGTCCTGACTTTC

length: 14
D: NA
V: TRBV27
J: TRBJ1-4
size: NA
CDR3: CASRGGNTNEKLFF
DNA: TGTGCCAGCAGAGGGGGTAACACTAATGAAAAACTGTTTTTT

length: 14
D: NA
V: TRBV7-3
J: TRBJ1-1
size: NA
CDR3: CASSLNQVNTEAFF
DNA: TGTGCCAGCAGCTTAAATCAGGTTAACACTGAAGCTTTCTTT

length: 13
D: TRBD1
V: TRBV5-8
J: TRBJ2-4
size: NA
CDR3: CASSLGTGDIQYF
DNA: TGTGCCAGCAGCTTGGGTACAGGGGACATTCAGTACTTC

length: 15
D: NA
V: TRBV19
J: TRBJ1-1
size: medium-sized
CDR3: CASSIMWTENTEAFF
DNA: TGTGCCAGTAGTATAATGTGGACAGAGAACACTGAAGCTTTCTTT

length: 18
D: TRBD1
V: TRBV27
J: TRBJ1-2
size: NA
CDR3: CASSPGQGASLSGYGYTF
DNA: TGTGCCAGCAGTCCAGGACAGGGGGCGTCTCTTTCCGGGTATGGCTACACCTTC

length: 16
D: NA
V: TRBV29-1
J: TRBJ1-2
size: NA
CDR3: CSVGGNRDQWGYGYTF
DNA: TGCAGCGTTGGGGGGAACCGGGACCAGTGGGGCTATGGCTACACCTTC

length: 14
D: NA
V: TRBV3-1/TRBV3-2
J: TRBJ1-2
size: NA
CDR3: CASSQVGGAYSYTF
DNA: TGTGCCAGCAGCCAAGTTGGGGGCGCTTATAGCTACACCTTC

length: 16
D: TRBD1
V: TRBV5-1
J: TRBJ1-2
size: once
CDR3: CASSLSVGQEYYGYTF
DNA: TGCGCCAGCAGCTTGTCCGTGGGACAGGAGTACTATGGCTACACCTTC

length: 14
D: NA
V: TRBV6-2/TRBV6-3
J: TRBJ1-5
size: NA
CDR3: CASSYSARGQPQHF
DNA: TGTGCCAGCAGTTACTCGGCACGAGGTCAGCCCCAGCATTTT

length: 18
D: TRBD1
V: TRBV3-1/TRBV3-2
J: TRBJ1-4
size: once
CDR3: CASSLRQSGQGAREKLFF
DNA: TGTGCCAGCAGCCTCCGTCAATCGGGGCAGGGGGCGCGGGAAAAACTGTTTTTT

length: 13
D: TRBD1
V: TRBV27
J: TRBJ1-2
size: NA
CDR3: CASSLQGDYGYTF
DNA: TGTGCCAGCAGTCTACAGGGGGACTATGGCTACACCTTC

length: 13
D: NA
V: TRBV5-1
J: TRBJ2-7
size: NA
CDR3: CASSLEAGYEQYF
DNA: TGCGCCAGCAGCTTGGAGGCAGGGTACGAGCAGTACTTC

length: 17
D: NA
V: TRBV11-3
J: TRBJ1-1
size: NA
CDR3: CASSLGSRVVANTEAFF
DNA: TGTGCCAGCAGCTTAGGATCGCGGGTTGTCGCTAACACTGAAGCTTTCTTT

length: 15
D: NA
V: TRBV7-3
J: TRBJ2-1
size: NA
CDR3: CASSLNRESYNEQFF
DNA: TGTGCCAGCAGCCTAAACAGGGAATCCTACAATGAGCAGTTCTTC

length: 15
D: TRBD2
V: TRBV6-2/TRBV6-3
J: TRBJ2-2
size: NA
CDR3: CASSYTSGTHGELFF
DNA: TGTGCCAGCAGTTATACTAGCGGGACCCACGGGGAGCTGTTTTTT

length: 12
D: NA
V: TRBV29-1
J: TRBJ1-5
size: NA
CDR3: CSVVDSNQPQHF
DNA: TGCAGCGTGGTAGATAGCAATCAGCCCCAGCATTTT

length: 16
D: NA
V: TRBV27
J: TRBJ1-6
size: NA
CDR3: CASSSGAGRGNSPLHF
DNA: TGTGCCAGCAGTTCAGGGGCGGGACGGGGGAATTCACCCCTCCACTTT

length: 16
D: NA
V: TRBV15
J: TRBJ2-3
size: NA
CDR3: CATSRVTTGVRDTQYF
DNA: TGTGCCACCAGCAGAGTGACAACGGGGGTACGAGATACGCAGTATTTT

length: 13
D: NA
V: TRBV12-3/TRBV12-4
J: TRBJ1-2
size: once
CDR3: CASSPMGFDGYTF
DNA: TGTGCCAGCAGTCCAATGGGTTTTGATGGCTACACCTTC

length: 13
D: NA
V: TRBV10-1
J: TRBJ2-1
size: few
CDR3: CASSTGQNNEQFF
DNA: TGCGCCAGCAGTACTGGACAGAACAATGAGCAGTTCTTC

length: 12
D: NA
V: TRBV30
J: TRBJ1-2
size: NA
CDR3: CAWARQDGGYTF
DNA: TGTGCCTGGGCCAGACAGGATGGTGGCTACACCTTC

length: 14
D: NA
V: TRBV5-1
J: TRBJ2-3
size: few
CDR3: CATARGPSTDTQYF
DNA: TGCGCCACCGCGCGGGGGCCTAGCACAGATACGCAGTATTTT